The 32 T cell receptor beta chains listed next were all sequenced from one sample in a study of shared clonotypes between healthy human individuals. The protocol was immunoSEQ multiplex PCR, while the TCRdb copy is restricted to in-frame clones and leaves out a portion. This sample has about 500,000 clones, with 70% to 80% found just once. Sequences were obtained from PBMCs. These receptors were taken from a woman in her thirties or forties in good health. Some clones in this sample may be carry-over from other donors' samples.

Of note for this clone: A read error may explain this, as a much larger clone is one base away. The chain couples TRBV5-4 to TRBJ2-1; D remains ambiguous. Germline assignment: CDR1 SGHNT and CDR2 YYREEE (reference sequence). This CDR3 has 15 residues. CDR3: CTSSLPGISGNEQFF. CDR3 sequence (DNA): TGTACCAGCAGCTTGCCAGGCATCTCCGGCAATGAGCAGTTCTTC. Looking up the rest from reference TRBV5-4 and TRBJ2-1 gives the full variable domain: ETGVTQSPTHLIKTRGQQVTLRCSSQSGHNTVSWYQQALGQGPQFIFQYYREEENGRGNFPPRFSGLQFPNYSSELNVNALELDDSALYLCTSSLPGISGNEQFFGPGTRLTVL.

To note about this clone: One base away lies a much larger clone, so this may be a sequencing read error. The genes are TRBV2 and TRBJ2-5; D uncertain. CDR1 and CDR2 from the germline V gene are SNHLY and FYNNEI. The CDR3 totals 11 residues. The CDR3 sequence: CTSSEEETQYF. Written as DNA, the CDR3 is TGTACCAGCAGTGAGGAAGAGACCCAGTACTTC.

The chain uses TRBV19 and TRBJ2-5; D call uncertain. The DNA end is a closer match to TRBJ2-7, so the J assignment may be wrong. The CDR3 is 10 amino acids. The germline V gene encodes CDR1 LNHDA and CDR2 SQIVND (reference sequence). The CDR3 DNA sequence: TGTGCCAGTGGTACTGTCGAGCAGTACTTC. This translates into CASGTVEQYF.

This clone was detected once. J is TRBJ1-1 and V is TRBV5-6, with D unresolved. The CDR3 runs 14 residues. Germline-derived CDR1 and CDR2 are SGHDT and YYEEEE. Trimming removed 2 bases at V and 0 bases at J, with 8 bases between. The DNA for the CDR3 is TGTGCCAGCAGCTTTGGGGTCTTGAACACTGAAGCTTTCTTT. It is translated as CASSFGVLNTEAFF.

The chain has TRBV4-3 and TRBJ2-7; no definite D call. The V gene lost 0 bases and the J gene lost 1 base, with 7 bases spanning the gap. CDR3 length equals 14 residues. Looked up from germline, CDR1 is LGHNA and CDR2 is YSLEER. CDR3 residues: CASSQDVLSYEQYF. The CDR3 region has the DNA TGCGCCAGCAGCCAAGACGTACTGTCCTACGAGCAGTACTTC.

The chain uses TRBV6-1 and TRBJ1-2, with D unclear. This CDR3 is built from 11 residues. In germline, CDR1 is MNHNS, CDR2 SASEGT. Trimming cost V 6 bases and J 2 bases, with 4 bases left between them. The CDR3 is CASRENYGYTF. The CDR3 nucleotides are TGTGCCAGCAGGGAGAACTATGGCTACACCTTC.

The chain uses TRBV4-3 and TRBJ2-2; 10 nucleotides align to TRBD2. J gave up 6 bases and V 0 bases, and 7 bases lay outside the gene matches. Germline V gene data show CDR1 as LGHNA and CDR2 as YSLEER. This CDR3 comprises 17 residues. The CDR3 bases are TGCGCCAGCAGCCAAGAGAGATTCCTAGCGGGGGCCGGGGAGCTGTTTTTT. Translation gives CASSQERFLAGAGELFF.

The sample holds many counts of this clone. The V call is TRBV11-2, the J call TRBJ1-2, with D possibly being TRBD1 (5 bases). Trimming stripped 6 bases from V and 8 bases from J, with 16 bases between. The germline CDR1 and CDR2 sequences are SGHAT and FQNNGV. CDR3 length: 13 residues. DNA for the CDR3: TGTGCCAGCAGACTTACGGGGAGGGGAGGCTACACCTTC. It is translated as CASRLTGRGGYTF.

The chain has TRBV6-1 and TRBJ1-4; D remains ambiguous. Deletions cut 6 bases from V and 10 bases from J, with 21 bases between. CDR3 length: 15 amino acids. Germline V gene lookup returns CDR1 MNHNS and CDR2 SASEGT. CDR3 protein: CASRIVGVSKGKLFF. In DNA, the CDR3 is TGTGCCAGCAGGATTGTGGGTGTGAGCAAGGGAAAACTGTTTTTT.

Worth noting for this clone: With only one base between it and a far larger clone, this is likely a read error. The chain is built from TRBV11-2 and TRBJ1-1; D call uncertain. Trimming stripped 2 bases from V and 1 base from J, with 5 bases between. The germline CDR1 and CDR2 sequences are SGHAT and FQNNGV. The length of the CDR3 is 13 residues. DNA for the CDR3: TGTGCCAGCAGCTTAATTGAGAACACTGAAGCTTTCTTT. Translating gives CASSLIENTEAFF.

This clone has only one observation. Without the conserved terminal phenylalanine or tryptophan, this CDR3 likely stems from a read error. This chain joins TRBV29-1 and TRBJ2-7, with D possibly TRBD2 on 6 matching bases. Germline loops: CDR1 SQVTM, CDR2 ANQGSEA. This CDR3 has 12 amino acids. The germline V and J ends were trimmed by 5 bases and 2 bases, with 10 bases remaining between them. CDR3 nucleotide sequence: TGCAGCGTTTCGGGGGAGGCCTACGAGCAGTACCTC. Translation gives CSVSGEAYEQYL.

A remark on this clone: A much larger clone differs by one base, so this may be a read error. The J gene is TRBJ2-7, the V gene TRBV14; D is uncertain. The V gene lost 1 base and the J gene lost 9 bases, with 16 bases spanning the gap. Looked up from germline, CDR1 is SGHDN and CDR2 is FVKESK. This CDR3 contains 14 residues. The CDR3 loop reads CASSQALLTGGQYF. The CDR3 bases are TGTGCCAGCAGCCAAGCCCTCCTAACTGGCGGGCAGTACTTC.

The CDR3 here is CASSLTQDRAVGGYTF. The CDR3 coding sequence is TGTGCCAGCAGCCTAACTCAAGACAGGGCGGTTGGCGGCTACACCTTC. V gene TRBV28 combines with J gene TRBJ1-2; 7 nucleotides line up with TRBD1. CDR3 length: 16 residues. The germline gives CDR1 MDHEN, CDR2 SYDVKM. The J segment lost 8 bases and the V segment lost 6 bases, leaving 18 bases of the junction unmatched.

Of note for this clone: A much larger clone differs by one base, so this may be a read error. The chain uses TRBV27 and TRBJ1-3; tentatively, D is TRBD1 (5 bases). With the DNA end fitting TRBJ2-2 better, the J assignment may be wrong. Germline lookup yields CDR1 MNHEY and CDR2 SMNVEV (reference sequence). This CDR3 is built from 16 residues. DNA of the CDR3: TGTGCCAGCAGTTCGAGACGGACAATAAACACCGGGGAGCTGTTTTTT. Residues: CASSSRRTINTGELFF.

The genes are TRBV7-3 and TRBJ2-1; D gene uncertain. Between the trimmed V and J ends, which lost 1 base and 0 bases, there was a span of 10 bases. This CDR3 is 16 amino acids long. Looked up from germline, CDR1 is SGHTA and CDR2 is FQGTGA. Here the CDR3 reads CASSLMGQSSYNEQFF. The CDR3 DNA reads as TGTGCCAGCAGCTTAATGGGCCAAAGCTCCTACAATGAGCAGTTCTTC.

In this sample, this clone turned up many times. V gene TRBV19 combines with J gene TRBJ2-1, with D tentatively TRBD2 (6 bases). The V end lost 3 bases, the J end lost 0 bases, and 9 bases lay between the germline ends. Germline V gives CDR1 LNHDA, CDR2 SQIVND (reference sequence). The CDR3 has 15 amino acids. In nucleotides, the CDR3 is TGTGCCAGTAGTATCGGGACTCCCTCCTACAATGAGCAGTTCTTC. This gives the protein CASSIGTPSYNEQFF. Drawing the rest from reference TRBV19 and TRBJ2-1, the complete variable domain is DGGITQSPKYLFRKEGQNVTLSCEQNLNHDAMYWYRQDPGQGLRLIYYSQIVNDFQKGDIAEGYSVSREKKESFPLTVTSAQKNPTAFYLCASSIGTPSYNEQFFGPGTRLTVL.

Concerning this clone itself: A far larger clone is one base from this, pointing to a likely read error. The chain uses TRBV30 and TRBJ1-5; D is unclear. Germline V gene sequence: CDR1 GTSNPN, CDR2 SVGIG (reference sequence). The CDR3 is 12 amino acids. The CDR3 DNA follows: TGTGTCTGGAGTGCACAAAATCAGCCCCAGCATTTT. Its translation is CVWSAQNQPQHF.

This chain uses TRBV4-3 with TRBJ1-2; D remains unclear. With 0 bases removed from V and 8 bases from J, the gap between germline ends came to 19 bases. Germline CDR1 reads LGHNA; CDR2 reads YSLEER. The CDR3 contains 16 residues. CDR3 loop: CASSQEVASNAGGYTF. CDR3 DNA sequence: TGCGCCAGCAGCCAAGAAGTGGCGAGTAATGCAGGAGGCTACACCTTC.

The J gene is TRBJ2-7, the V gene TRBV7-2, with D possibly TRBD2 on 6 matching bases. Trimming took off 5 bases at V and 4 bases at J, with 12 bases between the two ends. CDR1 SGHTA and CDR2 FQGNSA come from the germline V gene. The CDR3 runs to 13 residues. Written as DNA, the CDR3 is TGTGCCAGCAGCACCAGAAGCGGGTACGAGCAGTACTTC. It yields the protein CASSTRSGYEQYF.

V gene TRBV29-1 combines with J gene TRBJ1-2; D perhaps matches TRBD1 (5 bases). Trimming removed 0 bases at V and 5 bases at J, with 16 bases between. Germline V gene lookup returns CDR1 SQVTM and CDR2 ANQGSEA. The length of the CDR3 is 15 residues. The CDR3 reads CSVEETAREGYGYTF. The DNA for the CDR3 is TGCAGCGTTGAAGAGACAGCCCGGGAAGGGTATGGCTACACCTTC.

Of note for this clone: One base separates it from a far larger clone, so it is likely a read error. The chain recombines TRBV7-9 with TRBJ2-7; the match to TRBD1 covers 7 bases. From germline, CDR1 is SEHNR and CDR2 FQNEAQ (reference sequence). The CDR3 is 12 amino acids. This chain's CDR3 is CASSLEGQSGCF. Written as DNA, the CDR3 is TGTGCCAGCAGCTTAGAGGGACAGTCTGGGTGCTTC.

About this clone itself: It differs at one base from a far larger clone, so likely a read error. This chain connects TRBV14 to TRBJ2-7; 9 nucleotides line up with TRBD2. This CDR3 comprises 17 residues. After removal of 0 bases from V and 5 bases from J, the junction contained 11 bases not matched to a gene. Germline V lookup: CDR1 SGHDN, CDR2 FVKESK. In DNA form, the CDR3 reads TGTGCCAGCAGCCAAGAAGAAAGGGCTAGCGGGACCAACGAGCAGTACTTC. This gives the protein CASSQEERASGTNEQYF.

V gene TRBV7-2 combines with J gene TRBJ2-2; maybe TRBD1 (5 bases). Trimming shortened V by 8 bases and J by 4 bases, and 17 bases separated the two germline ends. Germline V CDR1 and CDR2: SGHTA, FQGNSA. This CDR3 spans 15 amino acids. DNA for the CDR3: TGTGCCAGCCAGGGTCGATCCAGGAGCACCGGGGAGCTGTTTTTT. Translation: CASQGRSRSTGELFF.

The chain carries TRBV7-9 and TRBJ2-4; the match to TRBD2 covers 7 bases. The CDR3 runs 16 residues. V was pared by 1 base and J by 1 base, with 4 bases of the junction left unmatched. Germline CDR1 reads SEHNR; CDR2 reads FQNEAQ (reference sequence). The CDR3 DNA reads TGTGCCAGCAGCTTAGGTGGGAGGGCTGCCAAAAACATTCAGTACTTC. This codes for CASSLGGRAAKNIQYF.

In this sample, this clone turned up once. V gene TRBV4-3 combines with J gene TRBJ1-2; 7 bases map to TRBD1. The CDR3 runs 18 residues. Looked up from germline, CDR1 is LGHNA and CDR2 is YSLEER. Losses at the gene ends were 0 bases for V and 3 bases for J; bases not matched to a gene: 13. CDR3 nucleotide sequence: TGCGCCAGCAGCCAAGAGGCCCCCTACGGACAGGTCTACTATGGCTACACCTTC. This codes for CASSQEAPYGQVYYGYTF.

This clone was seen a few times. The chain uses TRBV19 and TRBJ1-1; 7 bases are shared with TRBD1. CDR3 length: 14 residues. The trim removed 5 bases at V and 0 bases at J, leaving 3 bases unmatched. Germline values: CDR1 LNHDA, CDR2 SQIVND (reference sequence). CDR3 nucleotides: TGTGCCAGTAGTGGACAGGTTATGAACACTGAAGCTTTCTTT. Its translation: CASSGQVMNTEAFF.

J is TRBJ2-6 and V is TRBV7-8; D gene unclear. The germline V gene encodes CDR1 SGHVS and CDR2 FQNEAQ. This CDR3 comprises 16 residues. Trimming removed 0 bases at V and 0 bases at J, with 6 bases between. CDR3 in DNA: TGTGCCAGCAGCTTAGCTCAGAGCTCTGGGGCCAACGTCCTGACTTTC. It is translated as CASSLAQSSGANVLTF.

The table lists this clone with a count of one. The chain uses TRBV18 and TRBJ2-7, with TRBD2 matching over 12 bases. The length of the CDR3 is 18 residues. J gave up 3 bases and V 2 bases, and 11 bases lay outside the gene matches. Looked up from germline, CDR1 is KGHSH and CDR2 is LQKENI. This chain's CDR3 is CASSPESLAGGPSYEQYF. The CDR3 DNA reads TGTGCCAGCTCACCAGAAAGTCTAGCGGGAGGGCCTAGCTACGAGCAGTACTTC.

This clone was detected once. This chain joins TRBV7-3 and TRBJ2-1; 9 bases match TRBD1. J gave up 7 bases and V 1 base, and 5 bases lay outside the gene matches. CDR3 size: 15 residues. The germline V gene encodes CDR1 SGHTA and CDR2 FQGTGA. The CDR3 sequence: CASSLIGTGKNEQFF. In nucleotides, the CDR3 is TGTGCCAGCAGCTTAATAGGGACAGGGAAAAATGAGCAGTTCTTC.

The CDR3 here is CASSSLLAGVKNIQYF. The CDR3 DNA sequence: TGTGCCAGCAGTTCCTTATTAGCGGGAGTGAAAAACATTCAGTACTTC. The genes are TRBV6-5 and TRBJ2-4; 9 bases align to TRBD2. Germline V CDR1 and CDR2: MNHEY, SVGAGI. Trimming removed 4 bases from V and 4 bases from J; junction bases left unmatched: 8. This CDR3 is built from 16 residues.

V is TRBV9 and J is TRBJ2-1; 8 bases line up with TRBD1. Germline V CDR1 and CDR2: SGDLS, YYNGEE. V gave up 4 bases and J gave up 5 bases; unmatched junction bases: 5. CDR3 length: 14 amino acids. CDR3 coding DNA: TGTGCCAGCAGCACCCGGGACAGGAACAATGAGCAGTTCTTC. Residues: CASSTRDRNNEQFF.

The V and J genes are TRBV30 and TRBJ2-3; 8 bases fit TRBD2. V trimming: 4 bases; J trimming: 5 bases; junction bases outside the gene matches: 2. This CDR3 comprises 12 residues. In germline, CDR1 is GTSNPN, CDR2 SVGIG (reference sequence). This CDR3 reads CAWNLAGDTQYF. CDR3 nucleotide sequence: TGTGCCTGGAACCTAGCGGGAGATACGCAGTATTTT.